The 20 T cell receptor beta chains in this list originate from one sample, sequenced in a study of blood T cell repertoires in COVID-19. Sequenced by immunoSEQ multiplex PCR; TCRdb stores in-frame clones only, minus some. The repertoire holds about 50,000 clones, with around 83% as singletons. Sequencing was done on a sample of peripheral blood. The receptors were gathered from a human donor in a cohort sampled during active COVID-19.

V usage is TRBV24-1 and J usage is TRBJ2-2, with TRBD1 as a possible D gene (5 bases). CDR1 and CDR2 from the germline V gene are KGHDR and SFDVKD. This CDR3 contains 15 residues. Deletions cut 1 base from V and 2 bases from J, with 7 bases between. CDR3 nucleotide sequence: TGTGCCACCAGTGATTTTACAGGAAACACCGGGGAGCTGTTTTTT. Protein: CATSDFTGNTGELFF.

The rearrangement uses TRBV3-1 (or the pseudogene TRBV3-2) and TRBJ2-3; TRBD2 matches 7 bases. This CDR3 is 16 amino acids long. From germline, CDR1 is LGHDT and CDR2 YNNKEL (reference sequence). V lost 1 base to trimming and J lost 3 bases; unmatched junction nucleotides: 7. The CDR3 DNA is TGTGCCAGCAGCCAAGCGGCGGGAGTTAATACAGATACGCAGTATTTT. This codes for CASSQAAGVNTDTQYF.

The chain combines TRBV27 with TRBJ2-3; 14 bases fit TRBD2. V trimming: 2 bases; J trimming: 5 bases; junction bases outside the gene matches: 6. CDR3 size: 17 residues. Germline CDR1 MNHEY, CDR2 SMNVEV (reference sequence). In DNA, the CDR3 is TGTGCCAGCAGTTTACGGGGACTAGCGGGAGTCGGAGATACGCAGTATTTT. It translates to CASSLRGLAGVGDTQYF.

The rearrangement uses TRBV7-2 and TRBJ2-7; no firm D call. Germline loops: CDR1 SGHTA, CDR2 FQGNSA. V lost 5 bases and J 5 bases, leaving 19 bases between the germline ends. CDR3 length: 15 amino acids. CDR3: CASSVVSFAVHEQYF. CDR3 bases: TGTGCCAGCAGCGTAGTGTCGTTCGCAGTACACGAGCAGTACTTC.

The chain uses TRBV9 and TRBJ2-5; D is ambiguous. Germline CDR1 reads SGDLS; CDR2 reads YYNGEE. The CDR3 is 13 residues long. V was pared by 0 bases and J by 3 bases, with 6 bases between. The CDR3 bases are TGTGCCAGCAGCGTAGCAACAAAAGAGACCCAGTACTTC. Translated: CASSVATKETQYF.

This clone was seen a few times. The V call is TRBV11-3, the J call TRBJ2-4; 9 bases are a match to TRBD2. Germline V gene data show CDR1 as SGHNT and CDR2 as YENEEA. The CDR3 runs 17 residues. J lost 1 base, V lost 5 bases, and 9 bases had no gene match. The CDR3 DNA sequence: TGTGCCAGCAGCCCCGCCGGGACTAGCTGGGCCAAAAACATTCAGTACTTC. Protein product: CASSPAGTSWAKNIQYF.

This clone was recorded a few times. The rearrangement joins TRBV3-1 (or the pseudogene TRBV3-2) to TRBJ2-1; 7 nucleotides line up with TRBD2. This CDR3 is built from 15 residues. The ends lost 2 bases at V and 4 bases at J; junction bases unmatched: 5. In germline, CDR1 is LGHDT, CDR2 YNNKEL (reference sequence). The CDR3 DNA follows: TGTGCCAGCAGCCAAAGGTCTAGCGGTTACAATGAGCAGTTCTTC. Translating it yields CASSQRSSGYNEQFF.

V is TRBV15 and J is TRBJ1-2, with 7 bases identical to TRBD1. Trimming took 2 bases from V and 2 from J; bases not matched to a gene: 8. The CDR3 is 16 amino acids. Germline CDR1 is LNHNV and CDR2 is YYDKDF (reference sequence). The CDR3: CATSRPRDRVNYGYTF. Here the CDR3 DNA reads TGTGCCACCAGCAGACCTCGCGACAGGGTGAACTATGGCTACACCTTC.

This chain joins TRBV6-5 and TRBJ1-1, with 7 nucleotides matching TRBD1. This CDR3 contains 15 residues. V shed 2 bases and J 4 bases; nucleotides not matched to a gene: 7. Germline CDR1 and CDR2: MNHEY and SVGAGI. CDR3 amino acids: CASSYTTGSTTEAFF. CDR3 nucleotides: TGTGCCAGCAGTTACACGACAGGGAGCACCACTGAAGCTTTCTTT.

DNA of the CDR3: TGTGCCATCCCCGTCGGGACTAGCGGGAGGGAGTCCACCGGGGAGCTGTTTTTT. As protein: CAIPVGTSGRESTGELFF. The chain combines TRBV10-3 with TRBJ2-2; 16 bases fit TRBD2. Losses at the gene ends were 8 bases for V and 4 bases for J; bases not matched to a gene: 10. This CDR3 contains 18 residues. CDR1 ENHRY and CDR2 SYGVKD come from the germline V gene.

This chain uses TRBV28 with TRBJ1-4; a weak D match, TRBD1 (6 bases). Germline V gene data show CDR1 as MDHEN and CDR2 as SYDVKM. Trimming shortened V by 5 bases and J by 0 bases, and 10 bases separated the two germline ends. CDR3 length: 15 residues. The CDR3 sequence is CASSRDTATNEKLFF. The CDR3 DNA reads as TGTGCCAGCAGTCGGGACACCGCAACTAATGAAAAACTGTTTTTT.

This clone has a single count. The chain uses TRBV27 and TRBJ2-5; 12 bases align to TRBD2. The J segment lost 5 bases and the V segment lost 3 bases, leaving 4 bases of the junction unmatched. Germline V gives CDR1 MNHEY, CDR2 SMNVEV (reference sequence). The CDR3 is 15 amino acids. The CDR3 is CASSFLAGGKETQYF. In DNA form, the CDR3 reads TGTGCCAGCAGTTTCCTAGCGGGAGGGAAGGAGACCCAGTACTTC.

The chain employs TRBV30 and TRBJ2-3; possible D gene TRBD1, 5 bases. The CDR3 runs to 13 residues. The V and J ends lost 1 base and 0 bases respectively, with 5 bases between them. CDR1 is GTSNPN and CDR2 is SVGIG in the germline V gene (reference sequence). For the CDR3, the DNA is TGTGCCTGGAGTGCAGGGAGCACAGATACGCAGTATTTT. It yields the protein CAWSAGSTDTQYF.

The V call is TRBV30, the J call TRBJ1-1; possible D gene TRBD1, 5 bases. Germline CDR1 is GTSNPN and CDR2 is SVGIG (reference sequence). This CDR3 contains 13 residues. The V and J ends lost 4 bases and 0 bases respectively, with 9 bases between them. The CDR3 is CAWNGGMNTEAFF. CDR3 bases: TGTGCCTGGAACGGGGGGATGAACACTGAAGCTTTCTTT.

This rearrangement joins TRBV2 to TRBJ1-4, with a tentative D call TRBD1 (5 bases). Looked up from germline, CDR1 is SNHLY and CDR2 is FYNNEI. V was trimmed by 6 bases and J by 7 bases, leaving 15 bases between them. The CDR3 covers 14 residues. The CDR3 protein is CASSASGGSEKLFF. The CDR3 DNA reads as TGTGCCAGCAGCGCGTCGGGGGGAAGTGAAAAACTGTTTTTT.

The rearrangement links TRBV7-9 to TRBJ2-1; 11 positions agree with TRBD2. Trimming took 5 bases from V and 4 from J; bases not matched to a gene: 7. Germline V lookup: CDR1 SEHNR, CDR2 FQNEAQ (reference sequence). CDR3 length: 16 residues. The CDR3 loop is CASSRSGRGPYNEQFF. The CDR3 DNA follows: TGTGCCAGCAGCCGTAGCGGGAGGGGCCCATACAATGAGCAGTTCTTC.

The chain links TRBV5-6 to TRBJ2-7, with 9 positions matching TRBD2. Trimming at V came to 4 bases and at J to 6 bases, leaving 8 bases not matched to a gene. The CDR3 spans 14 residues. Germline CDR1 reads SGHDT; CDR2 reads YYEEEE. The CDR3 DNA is TGTGCCAGCAGCCATAGCGGGAGCTCCCCCGAGCAGTACTTC. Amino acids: CASSHSGSSPEQYF. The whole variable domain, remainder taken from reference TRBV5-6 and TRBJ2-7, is DAGVTQSPTHLIKTRGQQVTLRCSPKSGHDTVSWYQQALGQGPQFIFQYYEEEERQRGNFPDRFSGHQFPNYSSELNVNALLLGDSALYLCASSHSGSSPEQYFGPGTRLTVT.

In nucleotides, the CDR3 is TGCAGTGCTAGTGGGACTAGCGGGAGGGCCCGGGAGCTGTTTTTT. It yields the protein CSASGTSGRARELFF. V is TRBV20-1 and J is TRBJ2-2; TRBD2 matches 16 bases. Looked up from germline, CDR1 is DFQATT and CDR2 is SNEGSKA (reference sequence). With V trimmed by 3 bases and J by 9 bases, 4 bases remained unmatched. The CDR3 is 15 residues long.

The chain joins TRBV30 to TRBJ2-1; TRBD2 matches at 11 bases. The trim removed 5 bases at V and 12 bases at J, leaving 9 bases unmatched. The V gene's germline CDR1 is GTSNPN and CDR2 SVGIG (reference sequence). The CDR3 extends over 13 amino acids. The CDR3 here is CAWAGTSGGGQFF. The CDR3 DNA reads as TGTGCCTGGGCCGGGACTAGCGGAGGGGGGCAGTTCTTC.

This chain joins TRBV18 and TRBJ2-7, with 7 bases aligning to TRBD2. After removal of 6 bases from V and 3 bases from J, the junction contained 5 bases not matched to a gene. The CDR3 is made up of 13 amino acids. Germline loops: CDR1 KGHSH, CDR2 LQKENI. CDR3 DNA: TGTGCCAGCTCCCCCGGGACTAACTACGAGCAGTACTTC. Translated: CASSPGTNYEQYF.